The source of this T cell receptor (beta chain) is a study of patients and donors after allogeneic stem cell transplantation. TCRdb reprocessed the RT-PCR reads via MiXCR and lists one record per CDR3 protein. The sample records about 100,000 distinct CDR3 sequences, over 30% being singletons. Sequences were obtained from blood, either unsorted or a sorted T cell fraction (not recorded which). The source of this sequence is a human donor who was either an allogeneic HSCT recipient or a stem cell or donor lymphocyte infusion donor (not recorded which). It is not recorded whose cells these are; they may come from a transplant donor.

CDR3 sequence: CASSSHRLAGWYNEQFF. The CDR3 region has the DNA TGTGCCAGCAGTTCCCATAGACTAGCGGGGTGGTACAATGAGCAGTTCTTC. The genes are TRBV27 and TRBJ2-1; TRBD2 agrees at 11 bases. CDR3 size: 17 residues. The junction had 9 bases not matched to a gene; V was cut back by 4 bases and J by 4 bases. Germline V gene data show CDR1 as MNHEY and CDR2 as SMNVEV (reference sequence).